The following is a T cell receptor beta chain sequence with its context. The CDR3 covers 15 residues. Germline CDR1 is LGHDT and CDR2 is YNNKEL (reference sequence). The J segment lost 3 bases and the V segment lost 8 bases, leaving 10 bases of the junction unmatched. The data belong to a study of blood T cell repertoires in COVID-19. Turning to the study itself: Both acute and convalescent COVID-19 samples were obtained from the United States, Italy and Spain. In each case, the material was cDNA or gDNA derived from T cells, B-cell-depleted T cells, or PBMCs.

Data came from immunoSEQ multiplex PCR; TCRdb stores just in-frame clones and leaves some out. Found here are around 250,000 clones, 80% to 90% of them singletons; the top ten hold over 4%. Recruitment covered 25 or so US areas and drew participants whose ages spanned roughly 18 to 100 years. Assignments of participants to cohorts depended upon their own reported clinical history. This chain uses TRBV3-1 (or the pseudogene TRBV3-2) with TRBJ1-5, with 7 bases fitting TRBD1. The sequenced sample was PBMCs or T cells enriched from blood (not recorded which). The sequence was collected from a woman aged 25 to 39 who had recovered from COVID-19. In DNA form, the CDR3 reads TGTGCCAGCTCTGCGACGACAGGGATCAATCAGCCCCAGCATTTT. This codes for CASSATTGINQPQHF.